The rows below give T cell receptor beta chains drawn from one sample of a study of tumor and adjacent non-tumor tissue in lung cancer. TCRdb recomputed calls from the multiplex PCR reads with MiXCR, one row per CDR3 protein. This sample has more than 85,000 distinct CDR3 sequences, with roughly 84% found just once. Sequencing was carried out using lung tumor tissue. All receptors derive from an older man with non-small cell lung cancer. Each CDR3 is given with its conserved first and last residue. D genes are given only for firm matches. Expanded clones are given a class, and other clones once, few, many or no size at all.

d_call,v_call,j_call,clone_size,cdr3_nt,cdr3_aa
.,TRBV20-1,TRBJ2-3,.,TGCAGTGCCCAAGACGGCACAGATGCGCAGTATTTT,CSAQDGTDAQYF
TRBD2,TRBV12-3/TRBV12-4,TRBJ2-1,.,TGTGCCAGCAGTCTAGCGGAAGGCTCGTATGAGCAGTTCTTT,CASSLAEGSYEQFF
.,TRBV12-3/TRBV12-4,TRBJ1-1,.,TGCGTCAGCAGTCCAAGGGGGGGCACTGAAGCTTTCTTT,CVSSPRGGTEAFF
.,TRBV6-1,TRBJ1-5,once,TGTGCCAGCAGTGAGGCCCGGATAGCCGAGTATAGCAATCAGCCCCAGCATTTT,CASSEARIAEYSNQPQHF
.,TRBV11-2,TRBJ2-3,many,TGTGCCAGCAGCCCCCTGGAGAGCACAGATACGCAGTATTTT,CASSPLESTDTQYF
.,TRBV29-1,TRBJ2-1,.,TGCAGCGTTGAAGGAAGTGGTAGCTCCTACAGTGAGCAGTTCTTC,CSVEGSGSSYSEQFF
.,TRBV6-5,TRBJ2-3,.,TGTGCTAACAGAAGGGACGGTACAGATACGCAGTATTTT,CANRRDGTDTQYF
TRBD2,TRBV6-5,TRBJ2-3,many,TGTGCCAGCACTTCGACTAGCGGGAGAACAGATACGCAGTATTTT,CASTSTSGRTDTQYF
TRBD1,TRBV6-4,TRBJ1-2,once,TGTGCCAGCAGTGACTCCATCGGGACAGGCTTTTTGACCTTC,CASSDSIGTGFLTF
.,TRBV6-5,TRBJ1-1,once,TGTGCCTGCAGTTTCTGGCAGAACCCTATGAACACTGAAGCTTTCTTT,CACSFWQNPMNTEAFF
.,TRBV4-3,TRBJ2-5,once,TGCGCCACCTGCCAAGCCGGAGGTGTAGGACAAGAGACCCAGTACTTC,CATCQAGGVGQETQYF
TRBD1,TRBV20-1,TRBJ1-1,few,TGCAGTGCTAGAAATGGAGAGACAGGGGACTCGAACACTGAAGCTTTCTTT,CSARNGETGDSNTEAFF
TRBD1,TRBV5-6,TRBJ2-1,.,TGTGCCAGCAGCTTTGTCCAGGACAGGGCGAGAAATCGACGGTTCTTC,CASSFVQDRARNRRFF
TRBD2,TRBV9,TRBJ2-5,.,TGTGCCAGCAGCGTAGCGGCTAGCGGGACTATTGGGCAAGAGACCCAGTACTTC,CASSVAASGTIGQETQYF
.,TRBV5-5,TRBJ2-2,once,TGTTCCAGCAGCTTGGTTAGTAGCAGGAGGGGCACCGGGGAGCTGTTTTTT,CSSSLVSSRRGTGELFF
.,TRBV5-4,TRBJ1-1,many,TGTGCCAGCAGCTTGGGTAGTAGGGCATATGAAGCTTTCTTT,CASSLGSRAYEAFF
TRBD1,TRBV11-3,TRBJ2-3,large,TGTGCCAGCAGCCCAAGACAGGGAGCCACAGATACGCAGTATTTT,CASSPRQGATDTQYF
TRBD1,TRBV5-1,TRBJ2-7,.,TGCGCCAGCAGCCTGGGACAGGGAATTGCTTACGATCAATACTTC,CASSLGQGIAYDQYF
.,TRBV6-2/TRBV6-3,TRBJ2-5,.,TGTCCCAGCCGTGAACAGACTGGGGGGACCCAGTACTTC,CPSREQTGGTQYF
.,TRBV12-3/TRBV12-4,TRBJ2-3,medium-sized,TGTGCCAGCAGTTTTGCCAGGGGTATCACAGATACGCAGTATTTT,CASSFARGITDTQYF
.,TRBV12-3/TRBV12-4,TRBJ1-3,.,TGTGCCAACAGTTTATTAGACGGGGGAGTTGGAAACACCATATATTTT,CANSLLDGGVGNTIYF
.,TRBV30,TRBJ1-2,.,TGTACCTGGACCCCCGTGGCGGGGGCGGGTGGCTACACCTTC,CTWTPVAGAGGYTF
.,TRBV11-1,TRBJ1-2,.,TGTGTCAGTAGCGTATACAGATTTGGCAACACCTTC,CVSSVYRFGNTF
TRBD2,TRBV5-4,TRBJ2-1,once,TGTGCCAGCAGCCCCAAAATCGTAGCGGGGGAGCAATACTTC,CASSPKIVAGEQYF
.,TRBV11-1,TRBJ1-2,.,TGTGCCAGTAGCTTATACAAATATGGCTACAGCTTC,CASSLYKYGYSF
TRBD2,TRBV29-1,TRBJ2-3,.,TGCAGCGTTGATCATCTAGCGGGAGTAACGCAGTATTTT,CSVDHLAGVTQYF
TRBD1,TRBV5-4,TRBJ2-2,once,TGTGCCAGCAGCCCGCCGGGACAGGGTTTGATGAACACCGGGGAGCCGTTTTTC,CASSPPGQGLMNTGEPFF
TRBD1,TRBV29-1,TRBJ2-5,.,TGCAACGTTGGGACAGGGGGAGAGGAGACCCGGTACTTC,CNVGTGGEETRYF
TRBD1,TRBV5-5,TRBJ2-7,.,TGTGCCAGCAGCCATGCCGGGACAGGGCGTAAAGAACAGTACTTC,CASSHAGTGRKEQYF
.,TRBV12-3/TRBV12-4,TRBJ2-1,many,TGTGCCAGCAGAGCCCCAGGGAACAATGAGCAGTTCTTC,CASRAPGNNEQFF
.,TRBV11-2,TRBJ2-2,.,TGTGCCAGCGAACAGACAGTTTGCACCGGGGAGCTGTTTTTT,CASEQTVCTGELFF
.,TRBV12-3/TRBV12-4,TRBJ1-4,.,TGTGCCAGTAGTACACGGGAAAAACTGTCTTTT,CASSTREKLSF
.,TRBV5-5,TRBJ2-1,.,.,CAGSFAFGASSYNEQFF
.,TRBV19,TRBJ2-2,once,TGTGCCAGTCAGAAAACCACAGGGTTCAGGGATCTGTTTTTT,CASQKTTGFRDLFF
TRBD2,TRBV4-2,TRBJ2-3,.,TGTGCCAGCAGCTCTTTGGGTAGCGGGACGGAAGATACGCAGTATTTT,CASSSLGSGTEDTQYF
.,TRBV12-3/TRBV12-4,TRBJ1-1,.,TGTGCCAGCGGAGGGAGTGGAGCTTTCTTT,CASGGSGAFF
.,TRBV12-3/TRBV12-4,TRBJ1-2,.,TGCGCCAGCACCCCGGGAGATGACTACACCTTC,CASTPGDDYTF
TRBD1,TRBV12-3/TRBV12-4,TRBJ1-6,.,TGTGCCAGCACCTCCAAGACAGGGGGCTATAATTTACCCCTCCACTTT,CASTSKTGGYNLPLHF
.,TRBV29-1,TRBJ2-1,once,TGCAGCGTCGGACTAGGGGGAGGCTATAATGAGCAATTCTTC,CSVGLGGGYNEQFF
.,TRBV11-2,TRBJ1-4,.,TGTGCCAGCAGCAGAAGTGGAACAAGTAATGAATATCTGTTTTTT,CASSRSGTSNEYLFF
TRBD1,TRBV7-9,TRBJ1-2,many,TGTGCCAGCAGCTTTATGTCAGGGGGCATCTATGGCTACACCTTC,CASSFMSGGIYGYTF
TRBD1,TRBV11-1,TRBJ2-5,.,TGTGCCAGCAGCCCCCGGGACAGGATTTTTGAGACCCAGTACTTC,CASSPRDRIFETQYF
.,TRBV6-2/TRBV6-3,TRBJ1-5,.,TGTGCCAGCAGCTCTTTCCTATCCATTAGCAATCAGCCCCAGCATTTT,CASSSFLSISNQPQHF
TRBD1,TRBV6-1,TRBJ1-1,.,TGTACCAGCAGGGGGTCTGGGGCTGAACCTTTCTTT,CTSRGSGAEPFF
TRBD1,TRBV6-1,TRBJ1-5,.,TGTGTCAGTCATGACAGGGTGCTTAACCAGCCCCAGCATTTT,CVSHDRVLNQPQHF
TRBD2,TRBV29-1,TRBJ2-3,once,TGCAGCCATCCTAGCGGCCCAGACACGAAGTATTTT,CSHPSGPDTKYF
.,TRBV4-3,TRBJ2-1,.,TGCGCCGGCAGCCAAGATGCCGCGGGAAGTGATGAGCAGTTCTTC,CAGSQDAAGSDEQFF
.,TRBV5-1,TRBJ2-6,.,TGCGCCGGAAGCCTAACTCCTGGGGCCAACGTCCTGACTTTC,CAGSLTPGANVLTF
.,TRBV20-1,TRBJ1-1,few,TGCAGTGCTAGAGATAAACAGACTACGGACACTGAAGCTTTCTTT,CSARDKQTTDTEAFF
.,TRBV4-1,TRBJ1-5,many,TGCGCCAGCAGCCCTGGGACACTGCCCCATCAGCCCCAGCATTTT,CASSPGTLPHQPQHF
TRBD1,TRBV6-5,TRBJ1-1,.,TGTGCCAGTAGGACCGGGACAGGGTTGGTCACTGAAACTCTCTTT,CASRTGTGLVTETLF
.,TRBV29-1,TRBJ2-1,.,TGCAGCGTGCAGGACGGACCCAATGAGCAGTTCTTC,CSVQDGPNEQFF
TRBD1,TRBV6-1,TRBJ2-7,.,TGTGCCAGCATCGCGTCATGGACAGGGGGCTCGAGGCAATACTTC,CASIASWTGGSRQYF
.,TRBV28,TRBJ2-6,few,TGTGCCAGTAGGGTCCCCGAACAGACAGCCTCTGGGGCCAACGTCCTGACTTTC,CASRVPEQTASGANVLTF
.,TRBV4-3,TRBJ1-2,many,TGCGCCAGCAGCCAAGACAGGCGACCTTACTTCAACTATGGCTACACCTTC,CASSQDRRPYFNYGYTF